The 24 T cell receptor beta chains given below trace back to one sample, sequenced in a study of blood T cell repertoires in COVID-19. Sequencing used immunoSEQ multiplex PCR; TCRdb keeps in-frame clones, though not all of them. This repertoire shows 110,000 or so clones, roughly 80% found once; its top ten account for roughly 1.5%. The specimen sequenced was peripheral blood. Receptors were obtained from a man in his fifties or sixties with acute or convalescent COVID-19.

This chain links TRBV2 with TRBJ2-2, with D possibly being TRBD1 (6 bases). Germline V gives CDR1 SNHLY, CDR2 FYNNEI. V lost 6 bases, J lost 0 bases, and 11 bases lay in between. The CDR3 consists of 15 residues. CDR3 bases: TGTGCCAGCAGGATGGGACATTCGAACACCGGGGAGCTGTTTTTT. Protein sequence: CASRMGHSNTGELFF.

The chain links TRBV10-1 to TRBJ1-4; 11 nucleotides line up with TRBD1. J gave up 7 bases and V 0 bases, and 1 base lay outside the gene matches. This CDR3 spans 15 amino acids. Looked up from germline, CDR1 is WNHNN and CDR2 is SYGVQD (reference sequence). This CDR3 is CASSESGTGGEKLFF. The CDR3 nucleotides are TGCGCCAGCAGTGAGTCGGGGACAGGGGGTGAAAAACTGTTTTTT.

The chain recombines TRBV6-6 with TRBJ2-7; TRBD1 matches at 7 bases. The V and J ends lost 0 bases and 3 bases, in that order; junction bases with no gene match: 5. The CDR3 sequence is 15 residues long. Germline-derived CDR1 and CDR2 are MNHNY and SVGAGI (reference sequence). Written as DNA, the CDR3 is TGTGCCAGCAGTTACTCACAGGGGCGAAACTACGAGCAGTACTTC. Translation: CASSYSQGRNYEQYF.

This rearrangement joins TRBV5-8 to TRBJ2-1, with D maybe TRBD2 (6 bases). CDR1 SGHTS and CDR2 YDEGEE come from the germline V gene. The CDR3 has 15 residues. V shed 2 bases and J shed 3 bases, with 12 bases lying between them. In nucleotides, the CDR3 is TGTGCCAGCAGCTTTGGGGCGGGGTTCTACAATGAGCAGTTCTTC. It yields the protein CASSFGAGFYNEQFF.

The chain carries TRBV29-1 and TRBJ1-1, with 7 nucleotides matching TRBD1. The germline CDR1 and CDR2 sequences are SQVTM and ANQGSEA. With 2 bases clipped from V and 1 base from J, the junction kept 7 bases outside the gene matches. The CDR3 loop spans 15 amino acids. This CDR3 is CSVELGTAQNTEAFF. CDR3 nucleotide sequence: TGCAGCGTTGAACTAGGGACAGCTCAGAACACTGAAGCTTTCTTT.

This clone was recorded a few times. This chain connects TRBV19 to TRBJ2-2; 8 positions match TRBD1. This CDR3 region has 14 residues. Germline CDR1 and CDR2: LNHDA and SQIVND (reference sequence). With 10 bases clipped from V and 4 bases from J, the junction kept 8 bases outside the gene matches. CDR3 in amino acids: CATMDRAGTGELFF. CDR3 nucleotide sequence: TGTGCCACCATGGACAGGGCGGGCACCGGGGAGCTGTTTTTT.

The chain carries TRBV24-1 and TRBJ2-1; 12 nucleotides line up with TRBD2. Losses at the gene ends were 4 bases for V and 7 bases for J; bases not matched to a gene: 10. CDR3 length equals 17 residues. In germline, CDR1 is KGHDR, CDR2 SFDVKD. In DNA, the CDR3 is TGTGCCACCAGTGACCCCGCTAGCGGGGGGGCGGGGAATGAGCAGTTCTTC. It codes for CATSDPASGGAGNEQFF.

The CDR3 is CASRGQPYGYTF. CDR3 sequence (DNA): TGTGCCAGCAGAGGACAGCCCTATGGCTACACCTTC. The chain is built from TRBV25-1 and TRBJ1-2; D might be TRBD1 (6 bases). V lost 6 bases to trimming and J lost 4 bases, with 9 bases between them. This CDR3 has 12 amino acids. Germline CDR1 is MGHDK and CDR2 is SYGVNS.

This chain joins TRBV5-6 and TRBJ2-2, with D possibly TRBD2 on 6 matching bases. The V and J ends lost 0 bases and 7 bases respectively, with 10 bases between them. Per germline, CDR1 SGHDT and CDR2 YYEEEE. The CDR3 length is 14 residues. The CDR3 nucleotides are TGTGCCAGCAGCTTGGCGGGGAGGATCGGGGAGCTGTTTTTT. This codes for CASSLAGRIGELFF. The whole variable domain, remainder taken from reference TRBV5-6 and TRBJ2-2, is DAGVTQSPTHLIKTRGQQVTLRCSPKSGHDTVSWYQQALGQGPQFIFQYYEEEERQRGNFPDRFSGHQFPNYSSELNVNALLLGDSALYLCASSLAGRIGELFFGEGSRLTVL.

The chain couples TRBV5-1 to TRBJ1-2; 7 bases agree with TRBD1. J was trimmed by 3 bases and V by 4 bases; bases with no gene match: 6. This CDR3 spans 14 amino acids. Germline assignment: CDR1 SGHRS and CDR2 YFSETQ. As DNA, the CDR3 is TGCGCCAGCAGCCCCGCAGGGGGTGACTATGGCTACACCTTC. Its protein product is CASSPAGGDYGYTF.

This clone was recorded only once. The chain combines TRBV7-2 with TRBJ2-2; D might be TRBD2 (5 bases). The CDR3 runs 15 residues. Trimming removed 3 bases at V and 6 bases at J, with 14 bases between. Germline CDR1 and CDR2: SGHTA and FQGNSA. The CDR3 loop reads CASSFGRSGSGELFF. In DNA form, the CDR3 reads TGTGCCAGCAGCTTTGGGCGTTCGGGGTCCGGGGAGCTGTTTTTT. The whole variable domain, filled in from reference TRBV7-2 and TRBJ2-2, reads GAGVSQSPSNKVTEKGKDVELRCDPISGHTALYWYRQSLGQGLEFLIYFQGNSAPDKSGLPSDRFSAERTGGSVSTLTIQRTQQEDSAVYLCASSFGRSGSGELFFGEGSRLTVL.

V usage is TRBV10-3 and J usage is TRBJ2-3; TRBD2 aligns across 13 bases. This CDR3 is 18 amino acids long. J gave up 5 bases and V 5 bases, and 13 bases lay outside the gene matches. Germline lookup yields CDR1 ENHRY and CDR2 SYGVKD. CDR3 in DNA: TGTGCCATCAGTAAAGCCGAACGGACTAGCGGGGGCGGAGATACGCAGTATTTT. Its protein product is CAISKAERTSGGGDTQYF.

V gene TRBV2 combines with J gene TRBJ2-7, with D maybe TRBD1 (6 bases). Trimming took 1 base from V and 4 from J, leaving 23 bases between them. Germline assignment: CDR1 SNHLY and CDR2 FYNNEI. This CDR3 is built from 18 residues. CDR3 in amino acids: CASSEGKRQGNRPYEQYF. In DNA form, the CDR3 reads TGTGCCAGCAGTGAAGGGAAAAGGCAGGGGAACCGGCCTTACGAGCAGTACTTC.

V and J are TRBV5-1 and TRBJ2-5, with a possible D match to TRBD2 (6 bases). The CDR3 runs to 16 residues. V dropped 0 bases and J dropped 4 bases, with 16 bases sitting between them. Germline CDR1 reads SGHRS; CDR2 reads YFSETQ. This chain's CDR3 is CASSLGRESGSETQYF. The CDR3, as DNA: TGCGCCAGCAGCTTGGGACGGGAGAGCGGATCAGAGACCCAGTACTTC.

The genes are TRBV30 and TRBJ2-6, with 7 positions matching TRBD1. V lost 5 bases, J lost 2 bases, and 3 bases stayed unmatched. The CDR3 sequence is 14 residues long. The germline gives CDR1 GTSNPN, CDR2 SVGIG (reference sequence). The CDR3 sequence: CAWVDRAGANVLTF. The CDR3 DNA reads TGTGCCTGGGTTGACAGGGCTGGGGCCAACGTCCTGACTTTC.

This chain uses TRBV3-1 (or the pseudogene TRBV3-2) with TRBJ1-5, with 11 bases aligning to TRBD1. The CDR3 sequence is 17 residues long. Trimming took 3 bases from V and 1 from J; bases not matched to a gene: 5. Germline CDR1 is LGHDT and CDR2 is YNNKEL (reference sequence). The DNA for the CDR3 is TGTGCCAGCAGCCACGGGACAGGGGGACCGAGCAATCAGCCCCAGCATTTT. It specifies CASSHGTGGPSNQPQHF.

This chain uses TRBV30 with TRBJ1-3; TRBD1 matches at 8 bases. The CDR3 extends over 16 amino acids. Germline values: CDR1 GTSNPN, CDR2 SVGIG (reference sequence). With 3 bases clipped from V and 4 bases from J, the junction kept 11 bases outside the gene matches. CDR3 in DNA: TGTGCCTGGAGCCACGCCCGGACAGGGATGGGAAACACCATATATTTT. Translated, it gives CAWSHARTGMGNTIYF. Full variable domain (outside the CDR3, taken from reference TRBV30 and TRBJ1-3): SQTIHQWPATLVQPVGSPLSLECTVEGTSNPNLYWYRQAAGRGLQLLFYSVGIGQISSEVPQNLSASRPQDRQFILSSKKLLLSDSGFYLCAWSHARTGMGNTIYFGEGSWLTVV.

The DNA for the CDR3 is TGTGCCAGCAGCTCCCAGACAGGGAACACTGAAGCTTTCTTT. Translation gives CASSSQTGNTEAFF. The chain recombines TRBV6-5 with TRBJ1-1, with D possibly being TRBD1 (6 bases). Per germline, CDR1 MNHEY and CDR2 SVGAGI. Trimming pared 6 bases from V and 1 base from J, leaving 12 bases between. This CDR3 contains 14 residues.

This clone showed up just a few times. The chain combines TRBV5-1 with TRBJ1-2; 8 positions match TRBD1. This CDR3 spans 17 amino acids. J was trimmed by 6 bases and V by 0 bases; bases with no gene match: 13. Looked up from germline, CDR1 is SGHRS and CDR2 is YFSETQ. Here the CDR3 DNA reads TGCGCCAGCAGCTTGGGGACGAACAGGGGGTCCTTTAATGGCTACACCTTC. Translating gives CASSLGTNRGSFNGYTF.

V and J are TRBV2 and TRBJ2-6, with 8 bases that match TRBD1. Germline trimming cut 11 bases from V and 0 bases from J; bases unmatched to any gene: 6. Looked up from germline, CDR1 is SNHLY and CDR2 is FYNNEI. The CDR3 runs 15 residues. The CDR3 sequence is CAEGQGISGANVLTF. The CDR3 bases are TGTGCCGAAGGACAGGGAATCTCTGGGGCCAACGTCCTGACTTTC.

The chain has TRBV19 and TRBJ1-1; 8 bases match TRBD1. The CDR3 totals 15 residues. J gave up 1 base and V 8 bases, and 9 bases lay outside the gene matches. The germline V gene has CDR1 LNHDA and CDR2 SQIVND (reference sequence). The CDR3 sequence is CASADRVKPNTEAFF. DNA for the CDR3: TGTGCCAGTGCGGACAGGGTTAAACCGAACACTGAAGCTTTCTTT.

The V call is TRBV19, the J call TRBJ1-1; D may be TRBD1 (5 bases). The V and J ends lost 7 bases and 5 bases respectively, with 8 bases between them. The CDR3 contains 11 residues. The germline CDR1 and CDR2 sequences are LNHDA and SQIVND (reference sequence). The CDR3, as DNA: TGTGCCAGTACCCGACAGACTGAAGCTTTCTTT. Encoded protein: CASTRQTEAFF.

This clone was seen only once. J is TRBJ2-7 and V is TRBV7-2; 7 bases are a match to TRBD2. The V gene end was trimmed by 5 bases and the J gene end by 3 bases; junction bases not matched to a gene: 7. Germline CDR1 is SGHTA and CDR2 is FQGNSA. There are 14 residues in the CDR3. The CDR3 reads CASSELALLYEQYF. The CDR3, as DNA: TGTGCCAGCAGCGAACTAGCGTTACTCTACGAGCAGTACTTC.

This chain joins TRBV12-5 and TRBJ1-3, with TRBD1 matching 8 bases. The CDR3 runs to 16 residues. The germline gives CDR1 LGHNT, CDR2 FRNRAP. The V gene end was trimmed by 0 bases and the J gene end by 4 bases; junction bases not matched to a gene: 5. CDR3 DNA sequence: TGTGCTAGTGGTTTGGTTTCAGGGGGCGCCGGAAACACCATATATTTT. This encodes CASGLVSGGAGNTIYF. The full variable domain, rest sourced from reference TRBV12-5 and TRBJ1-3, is DARVTQTPRHKVTEMGQEVTMRCQPILGHNTVFWYRQTMMQGLELLAYFRNRAPLDDSGMPKDRFSAEMPDATLATLKIQPSEPRDSAVYFCASGLVSGGAGNTIYFGEGSWLTVV.